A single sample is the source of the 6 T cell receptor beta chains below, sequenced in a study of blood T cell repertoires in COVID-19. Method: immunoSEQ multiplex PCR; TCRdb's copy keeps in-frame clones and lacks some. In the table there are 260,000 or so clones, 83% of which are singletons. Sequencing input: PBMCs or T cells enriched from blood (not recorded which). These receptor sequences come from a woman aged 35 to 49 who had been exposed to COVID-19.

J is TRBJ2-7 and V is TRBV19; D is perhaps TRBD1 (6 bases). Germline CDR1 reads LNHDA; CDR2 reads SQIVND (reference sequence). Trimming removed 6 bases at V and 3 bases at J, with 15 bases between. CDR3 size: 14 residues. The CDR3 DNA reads TGTGCCAGTAGCCCTGGACAGTTTAACTACGAGCAGTACTTC. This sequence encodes CASSPGQFNYEQYF.

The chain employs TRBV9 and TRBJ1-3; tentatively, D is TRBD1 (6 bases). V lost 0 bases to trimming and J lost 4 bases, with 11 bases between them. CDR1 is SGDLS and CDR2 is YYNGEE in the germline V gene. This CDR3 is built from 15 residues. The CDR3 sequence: CASSVAWDTGNTIYF. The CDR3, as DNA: TGTGCCAGCAGCGTAGCTTGGGACACGGGAAACACCATATATTTT.

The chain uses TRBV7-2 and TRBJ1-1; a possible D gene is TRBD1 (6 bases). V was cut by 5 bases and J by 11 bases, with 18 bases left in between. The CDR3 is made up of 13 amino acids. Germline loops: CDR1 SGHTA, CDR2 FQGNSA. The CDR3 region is CASSPPLDRGAFF. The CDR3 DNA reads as TGTGCCAGCAGCCCCCCCCTGGACAGAGGGGCTTTCTTT.

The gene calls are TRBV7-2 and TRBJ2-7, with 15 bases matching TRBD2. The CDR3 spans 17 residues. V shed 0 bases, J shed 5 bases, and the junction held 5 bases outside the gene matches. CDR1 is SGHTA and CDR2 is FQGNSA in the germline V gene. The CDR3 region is CASSLAGLAGGLDEQYF. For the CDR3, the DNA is TGTGCCAGCAGCTTAGCGGGACTAGCGGGGGGCTTGGACGAGCAGTACTTC.

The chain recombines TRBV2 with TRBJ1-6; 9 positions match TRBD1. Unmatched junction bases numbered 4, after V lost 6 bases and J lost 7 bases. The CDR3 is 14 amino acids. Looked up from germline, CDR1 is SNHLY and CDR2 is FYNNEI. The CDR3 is CASRPGTGNSPLHF. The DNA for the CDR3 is TGTGCCAGCAGGCCCGGGACAGGGAATTCACCCCTCCACTTT.

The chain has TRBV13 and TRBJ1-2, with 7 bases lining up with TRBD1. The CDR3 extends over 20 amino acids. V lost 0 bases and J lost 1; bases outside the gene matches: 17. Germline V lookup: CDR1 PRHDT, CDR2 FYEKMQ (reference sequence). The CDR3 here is CASSLGRGGQSRGLNYGYTF. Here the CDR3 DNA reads TGTGCCAGCAGCTTAGGCCGGGGGGGACAGTCACGAGGTCTTAACTATGGCTACACCTTC. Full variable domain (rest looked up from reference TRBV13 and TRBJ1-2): AAGVIQSPRHLIKEKRETATLKCYPIPRHDTVYWYQQGPGQDPQFLISFYEKMQSDKGSIPDRFSAQQFSDYHSELNMSSLELGDSALYFCASSLGRGGQSRGLNYGYTFGSGTRLTVV.